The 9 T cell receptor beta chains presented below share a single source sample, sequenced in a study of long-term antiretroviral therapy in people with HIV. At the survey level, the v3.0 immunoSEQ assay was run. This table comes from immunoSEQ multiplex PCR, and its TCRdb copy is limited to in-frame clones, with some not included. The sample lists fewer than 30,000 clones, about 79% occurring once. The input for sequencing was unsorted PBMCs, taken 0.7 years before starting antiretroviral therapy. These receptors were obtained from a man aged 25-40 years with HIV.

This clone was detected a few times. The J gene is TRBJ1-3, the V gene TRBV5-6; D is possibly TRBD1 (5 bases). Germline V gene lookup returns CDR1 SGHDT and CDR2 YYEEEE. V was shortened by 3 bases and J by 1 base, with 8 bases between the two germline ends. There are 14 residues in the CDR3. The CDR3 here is CASSSDISGNTIYF. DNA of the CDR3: TGTGCCAGCAGCTCGGACATTTCTGGAAACACCATATATTTT.

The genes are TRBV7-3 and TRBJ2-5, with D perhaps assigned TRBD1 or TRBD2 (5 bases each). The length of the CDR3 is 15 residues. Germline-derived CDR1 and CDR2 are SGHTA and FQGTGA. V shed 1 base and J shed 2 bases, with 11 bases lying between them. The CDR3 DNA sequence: TGTGCCAGCAGCTTAATGGTGGGGGAGCAAGAGACCCAGTACTTC. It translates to CASSLMVGEQETQYF.

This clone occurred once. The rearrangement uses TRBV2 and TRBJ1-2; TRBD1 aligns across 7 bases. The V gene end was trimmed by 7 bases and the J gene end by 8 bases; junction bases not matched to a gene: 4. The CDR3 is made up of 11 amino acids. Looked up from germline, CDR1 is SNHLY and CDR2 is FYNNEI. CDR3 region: CASTGTEGYTF. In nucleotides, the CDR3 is TGTGCCAGCACAGGGACAGAAGGCTACACCTTC.

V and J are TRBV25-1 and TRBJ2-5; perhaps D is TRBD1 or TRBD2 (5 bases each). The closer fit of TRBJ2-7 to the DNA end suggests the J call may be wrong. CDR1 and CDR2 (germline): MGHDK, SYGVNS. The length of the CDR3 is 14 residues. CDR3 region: CASSESGRTSEQYF. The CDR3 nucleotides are TGTGCCAGCAGTGAATCGGGACGGACCTCCGAGCAGTACTTC.

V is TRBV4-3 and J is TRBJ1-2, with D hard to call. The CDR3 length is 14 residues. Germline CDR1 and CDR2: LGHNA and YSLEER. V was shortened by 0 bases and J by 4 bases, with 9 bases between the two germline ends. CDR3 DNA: TGCGCCAGCAGCCAAGAGAGAGGGATCTATGGCTACACCTTC. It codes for CASSQERGIYGYTF.

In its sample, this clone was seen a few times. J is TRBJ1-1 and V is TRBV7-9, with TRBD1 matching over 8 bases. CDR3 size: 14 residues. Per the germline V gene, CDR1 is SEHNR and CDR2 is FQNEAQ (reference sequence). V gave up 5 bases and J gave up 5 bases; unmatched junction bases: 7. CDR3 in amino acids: CASSVQGERTEAFF. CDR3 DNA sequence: TGTGCCAGCAGCGTACAGGGGGAACGAACTGAAGCTTTCTTT.

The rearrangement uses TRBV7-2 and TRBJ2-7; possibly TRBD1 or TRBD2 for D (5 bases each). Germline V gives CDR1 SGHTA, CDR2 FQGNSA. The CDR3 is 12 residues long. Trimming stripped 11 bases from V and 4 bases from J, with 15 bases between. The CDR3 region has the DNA TGTGCCTCAGGGAGCGGAGATTACGAGCAGTACTTC. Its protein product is CASGSGDYEQYF.

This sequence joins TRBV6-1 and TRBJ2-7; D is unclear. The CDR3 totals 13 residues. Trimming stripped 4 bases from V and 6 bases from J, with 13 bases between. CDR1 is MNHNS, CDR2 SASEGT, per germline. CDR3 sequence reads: CASSGPSLSEQYF. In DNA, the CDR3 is TGTGCCAGCAGTGGGCCCTCTTTGAGCGAGCAGTACTTC.

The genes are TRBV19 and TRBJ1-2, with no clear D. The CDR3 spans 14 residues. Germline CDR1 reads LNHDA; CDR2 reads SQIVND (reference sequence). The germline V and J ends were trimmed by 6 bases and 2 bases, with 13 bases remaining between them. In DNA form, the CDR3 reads TGTGCCAGTAGCATTGAGACTGACAACTATGGCTACACCTTC. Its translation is CASSIETDNYGYTF.